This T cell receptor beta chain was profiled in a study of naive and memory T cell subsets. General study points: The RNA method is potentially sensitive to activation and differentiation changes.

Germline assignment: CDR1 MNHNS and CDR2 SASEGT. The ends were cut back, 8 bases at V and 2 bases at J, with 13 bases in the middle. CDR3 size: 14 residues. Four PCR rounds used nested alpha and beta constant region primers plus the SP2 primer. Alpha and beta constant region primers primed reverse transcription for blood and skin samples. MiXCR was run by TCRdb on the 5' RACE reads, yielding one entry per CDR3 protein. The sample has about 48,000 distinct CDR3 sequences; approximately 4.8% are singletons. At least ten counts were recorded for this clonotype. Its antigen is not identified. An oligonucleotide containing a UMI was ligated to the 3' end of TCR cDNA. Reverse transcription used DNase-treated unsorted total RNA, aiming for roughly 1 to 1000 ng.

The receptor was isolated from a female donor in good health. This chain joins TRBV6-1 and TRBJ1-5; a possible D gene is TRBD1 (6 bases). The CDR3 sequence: CASVTGFGNQPQHF. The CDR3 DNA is TGTGCCAGCGTTACAGGGTTTGGCAATCAGCCCCAGCATTTT.